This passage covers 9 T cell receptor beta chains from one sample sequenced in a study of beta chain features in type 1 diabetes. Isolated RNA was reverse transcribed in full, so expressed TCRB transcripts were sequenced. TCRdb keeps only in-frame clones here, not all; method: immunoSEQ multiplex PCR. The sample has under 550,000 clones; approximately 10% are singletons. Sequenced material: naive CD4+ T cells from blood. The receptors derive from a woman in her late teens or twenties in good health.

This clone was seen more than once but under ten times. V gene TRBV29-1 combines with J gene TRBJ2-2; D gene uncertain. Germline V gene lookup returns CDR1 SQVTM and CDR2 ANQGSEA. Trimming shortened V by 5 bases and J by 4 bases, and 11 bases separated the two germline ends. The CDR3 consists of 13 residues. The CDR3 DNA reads TGCAGCGTTTTAGGACCGAGCACCGGGGAGCTGTTTTTT. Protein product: CSVLGPSTGELFF.

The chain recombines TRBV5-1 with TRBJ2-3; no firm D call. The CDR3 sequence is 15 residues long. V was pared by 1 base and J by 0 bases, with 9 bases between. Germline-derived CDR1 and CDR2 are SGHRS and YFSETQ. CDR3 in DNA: TGCGCCAGCAGCTTGATCAGCTCTAGCACAGATACGCAGTATTTT. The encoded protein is CASSLISSSTDTQYF.

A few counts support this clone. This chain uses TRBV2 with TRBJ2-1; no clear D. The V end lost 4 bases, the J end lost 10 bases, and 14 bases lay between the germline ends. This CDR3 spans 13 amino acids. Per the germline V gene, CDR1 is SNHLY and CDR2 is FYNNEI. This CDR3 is CASSVAPWREQFF. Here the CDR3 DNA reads TGTGCCAGCAGTGTGGCCCCTTGGCGGGAGCAGTTCTTC.

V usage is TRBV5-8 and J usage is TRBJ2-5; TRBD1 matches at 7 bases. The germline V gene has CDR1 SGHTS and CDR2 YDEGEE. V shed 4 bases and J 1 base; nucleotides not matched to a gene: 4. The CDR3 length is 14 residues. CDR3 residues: CASSTGQVQETQYF. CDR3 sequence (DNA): TGTGCCAGCAGCACCGGACAGGTCCAAGAGACCCAGTACTTC.

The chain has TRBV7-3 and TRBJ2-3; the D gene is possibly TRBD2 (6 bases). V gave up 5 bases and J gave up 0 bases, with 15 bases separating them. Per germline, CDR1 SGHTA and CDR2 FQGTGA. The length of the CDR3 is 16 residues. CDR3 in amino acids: CASSPGWGTSTDTQYF. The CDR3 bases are TGTGCCAGCAGCCCCGGTTGGGGGACTAGCACAGATACGCAGTATTTT.

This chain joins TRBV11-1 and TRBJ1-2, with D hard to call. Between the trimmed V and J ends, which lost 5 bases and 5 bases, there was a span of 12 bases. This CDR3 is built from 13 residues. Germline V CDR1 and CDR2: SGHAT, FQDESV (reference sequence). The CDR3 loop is CASSGRYEYGYTF. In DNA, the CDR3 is TGTGCCAGCAGCGGGAGATACGAATATGGCTACACCTTC.

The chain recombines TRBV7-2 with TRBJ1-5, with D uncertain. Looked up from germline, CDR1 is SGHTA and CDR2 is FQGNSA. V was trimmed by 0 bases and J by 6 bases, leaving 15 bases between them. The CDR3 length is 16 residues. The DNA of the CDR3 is TGTGCCAGCAGCTTAGCGGGCAGGACGTGGGGTCAGCCCCAGCATTTT. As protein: CASSLAGRTWGQPQHF.

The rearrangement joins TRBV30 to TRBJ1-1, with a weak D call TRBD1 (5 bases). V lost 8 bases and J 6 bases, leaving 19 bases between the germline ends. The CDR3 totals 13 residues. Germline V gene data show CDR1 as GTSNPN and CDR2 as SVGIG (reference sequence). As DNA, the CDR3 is TGTGCCCACCAAGCAGGGCAAGGCGCTGAAGCTTTCTTT. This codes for CAHQAGQGAEAFF.

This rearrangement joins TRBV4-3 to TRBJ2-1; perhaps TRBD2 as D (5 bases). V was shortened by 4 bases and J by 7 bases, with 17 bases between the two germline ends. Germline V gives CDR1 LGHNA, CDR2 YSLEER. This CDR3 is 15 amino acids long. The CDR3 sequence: CASSPTEPWENEQFF. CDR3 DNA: TGCGCCAGCAGCCCGACCGAACCTTGGGAGAATGAGCAGTTCTTC.